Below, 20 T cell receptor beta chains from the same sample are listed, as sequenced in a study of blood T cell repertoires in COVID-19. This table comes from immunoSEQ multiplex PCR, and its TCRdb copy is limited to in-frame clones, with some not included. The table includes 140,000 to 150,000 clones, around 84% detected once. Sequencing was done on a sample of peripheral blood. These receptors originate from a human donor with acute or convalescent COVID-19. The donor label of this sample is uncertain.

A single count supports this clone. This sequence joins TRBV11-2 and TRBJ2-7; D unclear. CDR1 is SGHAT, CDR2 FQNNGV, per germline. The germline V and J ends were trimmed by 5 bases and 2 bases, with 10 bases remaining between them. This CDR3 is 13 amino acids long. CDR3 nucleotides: TGTGCCAGCAGCAACCGCTACGCCTACGAGCAGTACGTC. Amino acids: CASSNRYAYEQYV.

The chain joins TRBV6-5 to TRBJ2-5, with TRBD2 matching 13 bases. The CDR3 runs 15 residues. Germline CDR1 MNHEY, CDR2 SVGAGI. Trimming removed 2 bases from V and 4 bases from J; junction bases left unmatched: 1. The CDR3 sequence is CASSYGLAGVETQYF. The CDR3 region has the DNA TGTGCCAGCAGTTACGGACTAGCGGGAGTAGAGACCCAGTACTTC.

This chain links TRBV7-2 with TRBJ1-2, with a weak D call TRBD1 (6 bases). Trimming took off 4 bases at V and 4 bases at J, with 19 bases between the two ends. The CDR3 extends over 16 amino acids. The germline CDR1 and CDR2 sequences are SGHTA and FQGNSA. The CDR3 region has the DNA TGTGCCAGCAGCTATTCCTCCGTCCAGGGGTCCTATGGCTACACCTTC. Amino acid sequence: CASSYSSVQGSYGYTF.

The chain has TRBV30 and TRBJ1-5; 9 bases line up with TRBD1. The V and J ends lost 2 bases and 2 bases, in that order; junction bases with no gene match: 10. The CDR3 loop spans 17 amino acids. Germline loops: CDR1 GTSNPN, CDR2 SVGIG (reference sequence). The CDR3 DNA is TGTGCCTGGAGTCCTATCCGGACAGGGGAGGGCAATCAGCCCCAGCATTTT. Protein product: CAWSPIRTGEGNQPQHF.

The chain's CDR3 is CASSPRAGRDQPQHF. CDR3 sequence (DNA): TGCGCCAGCAGCCCGAGGGCAGGGAGGGATCAGCCCCAGCATTTT. The chain is built from TRBV5-1 and TRBJ1-5, with D maybe TRBD1 (5 bases). From germline, CDR1 is SGHRS and CDR2 YFSETQ. The germline V and J ends were trimmed by 4 bases and 5 bases, with 16 bases remaining between them. CDR3 length: 15 residues.

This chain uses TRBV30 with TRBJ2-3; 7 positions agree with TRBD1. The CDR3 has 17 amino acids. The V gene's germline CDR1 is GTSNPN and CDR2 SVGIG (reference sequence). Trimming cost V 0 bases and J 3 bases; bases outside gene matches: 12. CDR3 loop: CAWSVGSGQVGTDTQYF. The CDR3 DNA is TGTGCCTGGAGTGTCGGTTCCGGACAGGTTGGAACAGATACGCAGTATTTT.

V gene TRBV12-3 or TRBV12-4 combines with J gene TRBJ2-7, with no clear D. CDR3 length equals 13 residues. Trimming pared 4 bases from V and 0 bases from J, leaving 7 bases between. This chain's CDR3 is CASSSGSSYEQYF. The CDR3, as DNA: TGTGCCAGCAGTTCTGGCAGCTCCTACGAGCAGTACTTC.

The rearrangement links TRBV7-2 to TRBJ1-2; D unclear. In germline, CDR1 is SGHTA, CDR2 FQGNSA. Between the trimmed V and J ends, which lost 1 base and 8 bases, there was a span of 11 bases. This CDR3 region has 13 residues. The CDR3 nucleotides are TGTGCCAGCAGCTTAGTTCGAGAGGGCGGCTACACCTTC. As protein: CASSLVREGGYTF.

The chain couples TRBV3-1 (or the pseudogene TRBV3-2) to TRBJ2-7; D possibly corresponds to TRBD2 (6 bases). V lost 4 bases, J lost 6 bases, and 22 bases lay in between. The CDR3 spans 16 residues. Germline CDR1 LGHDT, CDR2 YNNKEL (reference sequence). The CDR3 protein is CASSPPGGRLGTEQYF. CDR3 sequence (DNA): TGTGCCAGCAGCCCCCCAGGAGGGAGGTTGGGTACCGAGCAGTACTTC.

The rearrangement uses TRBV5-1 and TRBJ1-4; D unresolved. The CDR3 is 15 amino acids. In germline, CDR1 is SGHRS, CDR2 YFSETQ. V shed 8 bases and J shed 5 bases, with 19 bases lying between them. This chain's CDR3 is CARVPTTERNEKLFF. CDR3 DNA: TGCGCCAGGGTCCCAACTACCGAAAGGAATGAAAAACTGTTTTTT.

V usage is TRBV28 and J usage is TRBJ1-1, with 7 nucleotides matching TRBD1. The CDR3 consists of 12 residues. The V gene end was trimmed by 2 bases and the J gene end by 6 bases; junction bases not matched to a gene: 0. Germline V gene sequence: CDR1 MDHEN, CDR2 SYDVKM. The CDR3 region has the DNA TGTGCCAGCAGTTTAACAGGGGCTGAAGCTTTCTTT. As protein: CASSLTGAEAFF.

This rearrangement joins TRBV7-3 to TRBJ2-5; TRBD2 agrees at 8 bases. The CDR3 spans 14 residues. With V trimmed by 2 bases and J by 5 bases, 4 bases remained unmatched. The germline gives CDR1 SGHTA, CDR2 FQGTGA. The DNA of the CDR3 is TGTGCCAGCAGCTTATACGCTAGCGGGGAGACCCAGTACTTC. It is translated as CASSLYASGETQYF.

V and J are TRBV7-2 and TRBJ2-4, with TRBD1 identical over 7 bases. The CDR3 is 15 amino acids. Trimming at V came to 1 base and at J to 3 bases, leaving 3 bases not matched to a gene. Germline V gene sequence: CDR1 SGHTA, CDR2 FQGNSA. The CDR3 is CASSLGGTDKNIQYF. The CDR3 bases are TGTGCCAGCAGCTTAGGGGGGACAGACAAAAACATTCAGTACTTC. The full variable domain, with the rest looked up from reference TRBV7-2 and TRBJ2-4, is GAGVSQSPSNKVTEKGKDVELRCDPISGHTALYWYRQSLGQGLEFLIYFQGNSAPDKSGLPSDRFSAERTGGSVSTLTIQRTQQEDSAVYLCASSLGGTDKNIQYFGAGTRLSVL.

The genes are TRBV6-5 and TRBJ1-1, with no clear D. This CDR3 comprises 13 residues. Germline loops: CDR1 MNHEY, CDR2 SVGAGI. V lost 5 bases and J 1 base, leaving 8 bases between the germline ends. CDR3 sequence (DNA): TGTGCCAGCAGTAGCCTCGGGAACACTGAAGCTTTCTTT. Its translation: CASSSLGNTEAFF.

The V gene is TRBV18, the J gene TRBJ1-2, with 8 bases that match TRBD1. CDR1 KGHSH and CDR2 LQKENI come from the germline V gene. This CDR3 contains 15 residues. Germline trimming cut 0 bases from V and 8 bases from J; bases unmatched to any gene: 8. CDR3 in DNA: TGTGCCAGCTCACCACCGAGTGTGACAGGGGAGGGCTACACCTTC. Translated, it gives CASSPPSVTGEGYTF.

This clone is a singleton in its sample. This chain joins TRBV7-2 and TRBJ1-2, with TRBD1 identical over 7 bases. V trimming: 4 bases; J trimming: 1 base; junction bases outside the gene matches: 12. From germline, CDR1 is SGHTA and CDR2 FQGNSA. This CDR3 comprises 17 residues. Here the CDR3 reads CASSSTSGTVDNYGYTF. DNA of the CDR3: TGTGCCAGCAGCTCTACGTCTGGGACAGTGGATAACTATGGCTACACCTTC. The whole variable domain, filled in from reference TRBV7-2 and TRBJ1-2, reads GAGVSQSPSNKVTEKGKDVELRCDPISGHTALYWYRQSLGQGLEFLIYFQGNSAPDKSGLPSDRFSAERTGGSVSTLTIQRTQQEDSAVYLCASSSTSGTVDNYGYTFGSGTRLTVV.

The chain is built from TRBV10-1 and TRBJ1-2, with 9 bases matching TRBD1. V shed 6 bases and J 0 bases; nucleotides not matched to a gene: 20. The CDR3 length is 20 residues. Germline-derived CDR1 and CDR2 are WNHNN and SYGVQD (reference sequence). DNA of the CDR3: TGCGCCAGCAGGACGGGACAGGGTATGAGTGGGGAATTCTCTAACTATGGCTACACCTTC. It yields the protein CASRTGQGMSGEFSNYGYTF.

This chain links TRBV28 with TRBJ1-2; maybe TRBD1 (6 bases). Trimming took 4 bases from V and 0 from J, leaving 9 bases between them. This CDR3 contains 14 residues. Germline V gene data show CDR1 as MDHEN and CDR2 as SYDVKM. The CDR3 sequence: CASSSRTANYGYTF. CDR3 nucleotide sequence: TGTGCCAGCAGTTCGCGGACAGCTAACTATGGCTACACCTTC.

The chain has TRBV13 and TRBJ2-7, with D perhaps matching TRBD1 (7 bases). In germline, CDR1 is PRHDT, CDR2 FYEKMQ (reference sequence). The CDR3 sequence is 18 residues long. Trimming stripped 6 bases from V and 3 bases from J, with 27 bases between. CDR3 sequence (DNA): TGTGCCAGCAGATTCAGGGGGGCGGCCCCTGGTTTGGGCTACGAGCAGTACTTC. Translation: CASRFRGAAPGLGYEQYF.

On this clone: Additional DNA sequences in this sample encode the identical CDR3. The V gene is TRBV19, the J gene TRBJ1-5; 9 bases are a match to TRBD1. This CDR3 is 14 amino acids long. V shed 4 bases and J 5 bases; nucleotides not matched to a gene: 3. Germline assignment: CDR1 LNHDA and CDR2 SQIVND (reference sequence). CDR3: CASSTRTGDQPQHF. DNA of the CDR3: TGTGCCAGTAGTACCCGGACAGGGGATCAGCCCCAGCATTTT.